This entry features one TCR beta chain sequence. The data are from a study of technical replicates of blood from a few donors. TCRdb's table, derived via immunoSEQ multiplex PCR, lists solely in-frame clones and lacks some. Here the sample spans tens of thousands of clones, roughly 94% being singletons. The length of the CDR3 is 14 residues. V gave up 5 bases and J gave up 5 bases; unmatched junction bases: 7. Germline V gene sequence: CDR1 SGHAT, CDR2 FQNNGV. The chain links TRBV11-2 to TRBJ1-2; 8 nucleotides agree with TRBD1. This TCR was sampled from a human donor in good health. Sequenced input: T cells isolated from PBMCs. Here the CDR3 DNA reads TGTGCCAGCAGCCTAGGACAGGGTGAATATGGCTACACCTTC. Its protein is CASSLGQGEYGYTF.